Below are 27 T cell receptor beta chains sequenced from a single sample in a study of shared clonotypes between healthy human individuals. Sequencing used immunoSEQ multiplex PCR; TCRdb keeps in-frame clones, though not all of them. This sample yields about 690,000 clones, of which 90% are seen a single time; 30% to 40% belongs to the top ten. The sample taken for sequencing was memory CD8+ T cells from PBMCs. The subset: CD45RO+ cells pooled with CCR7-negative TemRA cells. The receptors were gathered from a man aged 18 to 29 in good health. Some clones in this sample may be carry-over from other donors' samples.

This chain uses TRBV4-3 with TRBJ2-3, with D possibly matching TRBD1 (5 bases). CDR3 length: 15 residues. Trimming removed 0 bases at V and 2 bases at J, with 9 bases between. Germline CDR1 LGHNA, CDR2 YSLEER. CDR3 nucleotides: TGCGCCAGCAGCCAAGATGGGGCTATCACAGATACGCAGTATTTT. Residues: CASSQDGAITDTQYF.

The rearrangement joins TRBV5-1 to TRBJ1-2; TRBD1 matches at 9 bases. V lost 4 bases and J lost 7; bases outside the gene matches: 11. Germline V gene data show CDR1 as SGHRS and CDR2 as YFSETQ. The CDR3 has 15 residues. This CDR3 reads CASSPPADRGSGYTF. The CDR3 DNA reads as TGCGCCAGCAGCCCCCCGGCGGACAGGGGTTCTGGCTACACCTTC.

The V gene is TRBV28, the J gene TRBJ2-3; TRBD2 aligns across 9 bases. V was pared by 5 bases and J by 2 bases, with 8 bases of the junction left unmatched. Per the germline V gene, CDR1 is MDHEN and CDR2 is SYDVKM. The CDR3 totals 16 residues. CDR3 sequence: CASSTPSGDLTDTQYF. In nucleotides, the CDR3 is TGTGCCAGCAGTACCCCTAGCGGGGACCTCACAGATACGCAGTATTTT.

For the CDR3, the DNA is TGTGCCAGCACCGACCCAGCGGACTACACAGATACGCAGTATTTT. It is translated as CASTDPADYTDTQYF. The chain combines TRBV11-2 with TRBJ2-3, with a possible D match to TRBD2 (6 bases). The CDR3 totals 15 residues. In germline, CDR1 is SGHAT, CDR2 FQNNGV. Trimming took off 7 bases at V and 2 bases at J, with 16 bases between the two ends. Complete variable domain (other parts from reference TRBV11-2 and TRBJ2-3): EAGVAQSPRYKIIEKRQSVAFWCNPISGHATLYWYQQILGQGPKLLIQFQNNGVVDDSQLPKDRFSAERLKGVDSTLKIQPAKLEDSAVYLCASTDPADYTDTQYFGPGTRLTVL.

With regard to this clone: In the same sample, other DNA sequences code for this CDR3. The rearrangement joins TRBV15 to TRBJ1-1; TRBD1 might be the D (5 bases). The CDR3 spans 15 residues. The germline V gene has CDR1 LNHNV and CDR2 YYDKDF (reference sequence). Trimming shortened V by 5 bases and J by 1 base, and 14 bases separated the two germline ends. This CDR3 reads CATSGIATGNTEAFF. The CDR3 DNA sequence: TGTGCCACCAGCGGCATAGCAACAGGGAACACTGAAGCTTTCTTT.

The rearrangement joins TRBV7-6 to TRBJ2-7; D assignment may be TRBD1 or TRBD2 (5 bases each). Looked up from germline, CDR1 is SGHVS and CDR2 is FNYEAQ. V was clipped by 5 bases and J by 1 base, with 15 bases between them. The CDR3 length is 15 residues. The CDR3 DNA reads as TGTGCCAGCAGCCCCCTCTCGGGGCTGTCCTACGAGCAGTACTTC. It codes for CASSPLSGLSYEQYF.

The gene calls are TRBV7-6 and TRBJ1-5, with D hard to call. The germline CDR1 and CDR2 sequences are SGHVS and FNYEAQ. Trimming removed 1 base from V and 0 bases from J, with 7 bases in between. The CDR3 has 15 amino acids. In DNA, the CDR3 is TGTGCCAGCAGCTTAGAGGCAGATAGCAATCAGCCCCAGCATTTT. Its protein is CASSLEADSNQPQHF.

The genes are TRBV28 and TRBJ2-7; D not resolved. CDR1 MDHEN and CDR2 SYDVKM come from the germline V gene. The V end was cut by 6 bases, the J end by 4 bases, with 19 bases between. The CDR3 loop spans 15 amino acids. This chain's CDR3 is CASSPIGSHFYEQYF. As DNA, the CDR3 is TGTGCCAGCAGCCCGATTGGTTCCCATTTTTACGAGCAGTACTTC.

CDR3 loop: CASSVASWAPTDTQYF. In DNA form, the CDR3 reads TGTGCCAGCAGCGTAGCTAGTTGGGCCCCCACAGATACGCAGTATTTT. The rearrangement uses TRBV9 and TRBJ2-3; D remains unclear. Germline V CDR1 and CDR2: SGDLS, YYNGEE. CDR3 size: 16 residues. Trimming took off 0 bases at V and 2 bases at J, with 13 bases between the two ends.

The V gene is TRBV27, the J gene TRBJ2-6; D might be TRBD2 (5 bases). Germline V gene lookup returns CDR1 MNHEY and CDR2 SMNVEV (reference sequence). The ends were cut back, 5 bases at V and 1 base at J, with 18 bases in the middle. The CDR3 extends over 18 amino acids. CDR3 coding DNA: TGTGCCAGCAGTCCTTACTCACCCGGGGAATCTGGGGCCAACGTCCTGACTTTC. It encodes CASSPYSPGESGANVLTF.

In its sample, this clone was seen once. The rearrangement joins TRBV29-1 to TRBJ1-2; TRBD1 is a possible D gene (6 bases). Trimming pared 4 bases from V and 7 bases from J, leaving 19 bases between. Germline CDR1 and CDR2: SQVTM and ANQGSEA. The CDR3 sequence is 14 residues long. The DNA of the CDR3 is TGCAGCGTTGTTGTCGGGGGCGCGGTGGCTGGCTACACCTTC. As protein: CSVVVGGAVAGYTF.

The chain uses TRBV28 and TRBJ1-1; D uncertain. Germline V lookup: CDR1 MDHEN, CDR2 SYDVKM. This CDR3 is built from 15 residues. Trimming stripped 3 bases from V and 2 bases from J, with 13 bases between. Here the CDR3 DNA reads TGTGCCAGCAGTTTGTTGTCGGGAGGTAACACTGAAGCTTTCTTT. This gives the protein CASSLLSGGNTEAFF.

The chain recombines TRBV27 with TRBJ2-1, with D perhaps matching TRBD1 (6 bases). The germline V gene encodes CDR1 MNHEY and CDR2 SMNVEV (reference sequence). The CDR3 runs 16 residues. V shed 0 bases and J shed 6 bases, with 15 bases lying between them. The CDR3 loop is CASSLSSAVGANEQFF. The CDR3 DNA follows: TGTGCCAGCAGTTTATCCTCCGCGGTGGGGGCCAATGAGCAGTTCTTC.

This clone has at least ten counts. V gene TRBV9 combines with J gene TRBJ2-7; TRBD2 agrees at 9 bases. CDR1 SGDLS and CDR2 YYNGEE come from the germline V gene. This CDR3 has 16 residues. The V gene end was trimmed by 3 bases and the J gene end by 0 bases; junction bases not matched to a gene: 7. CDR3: CASSGPREGGSYEQYF. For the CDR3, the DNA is TGTGCCAGCAGCGGCCCGCGGGAGGGCGGCTCCTACGAGCAGTACTTC. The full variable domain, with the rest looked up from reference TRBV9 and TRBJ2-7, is DSGVTQTPKHLITATGQRVTLRCSPRSGDLSVYWYQQSLDQGLQFLIQYYNGEERAKGNILERFSAQQFPDLHSELNLSSLELGDSALYFCASSGPREGGSYEQYFGPGTRLTVT.

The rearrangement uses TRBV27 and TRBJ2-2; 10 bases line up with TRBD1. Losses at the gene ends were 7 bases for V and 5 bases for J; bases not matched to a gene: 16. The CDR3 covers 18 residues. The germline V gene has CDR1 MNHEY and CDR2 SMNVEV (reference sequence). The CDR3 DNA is TGTGCCAGCACCACGTGGTGGGACAGGGGTCTTCCTACCGGGGAGCTGTTTTTT. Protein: CASTTWWDRGLPTGELFF.

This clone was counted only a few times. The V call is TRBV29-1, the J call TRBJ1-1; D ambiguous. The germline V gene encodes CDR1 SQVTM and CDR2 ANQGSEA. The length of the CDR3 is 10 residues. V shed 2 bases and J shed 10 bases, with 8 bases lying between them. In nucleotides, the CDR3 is TGCAGCGTTGAAACGAACCCAGCTTTCTTT. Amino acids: CSVETNPAFF.

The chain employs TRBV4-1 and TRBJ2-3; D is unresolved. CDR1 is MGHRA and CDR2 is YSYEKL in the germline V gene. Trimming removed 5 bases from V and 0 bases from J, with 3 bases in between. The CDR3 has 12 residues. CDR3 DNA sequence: TGCGCCAGCAGCGAAAGCACAGATACGCAGTATTTT. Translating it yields CASSESTDTQYF.

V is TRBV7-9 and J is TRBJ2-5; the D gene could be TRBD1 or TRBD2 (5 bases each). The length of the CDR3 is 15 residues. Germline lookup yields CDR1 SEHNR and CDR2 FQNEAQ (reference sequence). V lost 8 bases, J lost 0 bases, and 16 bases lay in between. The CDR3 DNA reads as TGTGCCAGCCGAAACGGGGCGGGCAACCAAGAGACCCAGTACTTC. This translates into CASRNGAGNQETQYF.

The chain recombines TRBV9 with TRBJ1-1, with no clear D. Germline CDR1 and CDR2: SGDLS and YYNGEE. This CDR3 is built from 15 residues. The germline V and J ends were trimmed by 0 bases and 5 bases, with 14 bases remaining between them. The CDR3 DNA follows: TGTGCCAGCAGCGTAGAGCCGGGTGGGGAAACTGAAGCTTTCTTT. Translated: CASSVEPGGETEAFF.

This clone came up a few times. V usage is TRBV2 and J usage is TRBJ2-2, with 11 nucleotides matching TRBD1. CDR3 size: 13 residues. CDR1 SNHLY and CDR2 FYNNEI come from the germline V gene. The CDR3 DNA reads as TGTGCGGGACAGGGGGCGAACACCGGGGAGCTGTTTTTT. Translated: CAGQGANTGELFF.

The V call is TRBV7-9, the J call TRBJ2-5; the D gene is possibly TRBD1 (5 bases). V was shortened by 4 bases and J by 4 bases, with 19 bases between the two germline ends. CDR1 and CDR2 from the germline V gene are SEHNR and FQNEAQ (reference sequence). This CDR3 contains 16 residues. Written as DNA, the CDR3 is TGTGCCAGCAGCTCTACCTTTAGGGGCGCAGGAGAGACCCAGTACTTC. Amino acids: CASSSTFRGAGETQYF. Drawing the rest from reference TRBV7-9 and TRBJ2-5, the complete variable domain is DTGVSQNPRHKITKRGQNVTFRCDPISEHNRLYWYRQTLGQGPEFLTYFQNEAQLEKSRLLSDRFSAERPKGSFSTLEIQRTEQGDSAMYLCASSSTFRGAGETQYFGPGTRLLVL.

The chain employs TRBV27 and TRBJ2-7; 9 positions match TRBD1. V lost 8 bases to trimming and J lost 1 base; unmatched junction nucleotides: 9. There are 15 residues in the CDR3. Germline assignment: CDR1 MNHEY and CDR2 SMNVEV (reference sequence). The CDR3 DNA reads TGTGCCAGCTGGGAACAGGGGGCTAAATCCTACGAGCAGTACTTC. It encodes CASWEQGAKSYEQYF.

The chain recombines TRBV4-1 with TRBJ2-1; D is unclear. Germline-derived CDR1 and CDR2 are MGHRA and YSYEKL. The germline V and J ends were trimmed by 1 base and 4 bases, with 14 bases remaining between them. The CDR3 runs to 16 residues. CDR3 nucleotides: TGCGCCAGCAGCCAAGCCGCCCCCTACTCTTACAATGAGCAGTTCTTC. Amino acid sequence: CASSQAAPYSYNEQFF.

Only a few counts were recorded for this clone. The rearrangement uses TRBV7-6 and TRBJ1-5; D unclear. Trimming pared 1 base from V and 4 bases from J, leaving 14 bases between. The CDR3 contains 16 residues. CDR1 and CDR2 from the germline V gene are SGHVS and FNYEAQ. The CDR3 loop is CASSLGGVGGNQPQHF. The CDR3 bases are TGTGCCAGCAGCTTAGGGGGAGTGGGAGGGAATCAGCCCCAGCATTTT.

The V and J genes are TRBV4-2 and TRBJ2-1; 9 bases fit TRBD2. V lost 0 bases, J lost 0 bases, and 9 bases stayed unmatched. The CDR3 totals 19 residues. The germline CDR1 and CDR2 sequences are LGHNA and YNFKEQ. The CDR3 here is CASSQDPSGERSSYNEQFF. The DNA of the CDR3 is TGTGCCAGCAGCCAAGACCCTAGCGGGGAAAGGAGCTCCTACAATGAGCAGTTCTTC.

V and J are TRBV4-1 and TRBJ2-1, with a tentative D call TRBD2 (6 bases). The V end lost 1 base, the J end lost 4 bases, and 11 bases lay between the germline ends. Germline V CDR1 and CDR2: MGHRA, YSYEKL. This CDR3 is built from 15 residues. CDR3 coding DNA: TGCGCCAGCAGCCAAGTCGTTAGCGGATACAATGAGCAGTTCTTC. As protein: CASSQVVSGYNEQFF.

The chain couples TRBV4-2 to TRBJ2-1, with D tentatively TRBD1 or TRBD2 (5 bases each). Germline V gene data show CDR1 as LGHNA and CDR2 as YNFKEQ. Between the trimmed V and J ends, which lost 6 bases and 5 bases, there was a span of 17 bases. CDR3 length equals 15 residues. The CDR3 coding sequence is TGTGCCAGCAGACCAAGCAGGGACCCTAACAATGAGCAGTTCTTC. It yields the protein CASRPSRDPNNEQFF.